Shown below are 19 T cell receptor beta chains from a single sample sequenced in a study of shared clonotypes between healthy human individuals. The assay was immunoSEQ multiplex PCR, and TCRdb's table has in-frame clones only and misses some. The sample contains about 1.9 million clones, roughly 93% of which appear only once. Naivety among CD8 cells was defined by CD45RO negativity and positive CCR7 selection, thereby excluding terminally differentiated effector memory CD45RA+ cells. The sequencing sample was made of naive CD8+ T cells from PBMCs. The receptors were gathered from a man aged 18 to 30 in good health. Some clones in this sample may be carry-over from other donors' samples.

This chain connects TRBV5-1 to TRBJ2-1; 14 bases are a match to TRBD2. The CDR3 has 19 residues. Germline loops: CDR1 SGHRS, CDR2 YFSETQ. J was trimmed by 0 bases and V by 6 bases; bases with no gene match: 11. The CDR3 DNA follows: TGCGCCAGCACCGCCCCGGGACTAGCGGGAGCCGTCTCCTACAATGAGCAGTTCTTC. It yields the protein CASTAPGLAGAVSYNEQFF.

The table lists this clone with a count of one. The V gene is TRBV5-8, the J gene TRBJ2-1; weak D call: TRBD1 (6 bases). Germline-derived CDR1 and CDR2 are SGHTS and YDEGEE. The ends were cut back, 1 base at V and 7 bases at J, with 15 bases in the middle. The length of the CDR3 is 15 residues. The CDR3 DNA reads as TGTGCCAGCAGCTTGCCAGGGTCCCAGGGGAATGAGCAGTTCTTC. It encodes CASSLPGSQGNEQFF.

This clone appeared once. The chain employs TRBV7-9 and TRBJ2-5, with D uncertain. Germline lookup yields CDR1 SEHNR and CDR2 FQNEAQ (reference sequence). V dropped 2 bases and J dropped 3 bases, with 10 bases sitting between them. The CDR3 has 14 amino acids. This CDR3 is CASSLHGREETQYF. CDR3 nucleotide sequence: TGTGCCAGCAGCTTACACGGTCGTGAAGAGACCCAGTACTTC.

This chain links TRBV28 with TRBJ1-1; D ambiguous. CDR3 size: 13 residues. Germline CDR1 MDHEN, CDR2 SYDVKM. The V and J ends lost 2 bases and 3 bases respectively, with 7 bases between them. The CDR3 nucleotides are TGTGCCAGCAGTTTAGCGCCAGACACTGAAGCTTTCTTT. This translates into CASSLAPDTEAFF.

The chain is built from TRBV30 and TRBJ1-1; 9 nucleotides line up with TRBD1. CDR1 and CDR2 from the germline V gene are GTSNPN and SVGIG (reference sequence). The CDR3 sequence is 13 residues long. V shed 4 bases, J shed 1 base, and the junction held 1 base outside the gene matches. The CDR3 loop is CAWMDRGNTEAFF. The DNA of the CDR3 is TGTGCCTGGATGGACAGGGGGAACACTGAAGCTTTCTTT.

This clone was seen a single time. The chain couples TRBV9 to TRBJ2-3, with D possibly being TRBD2 (5 bases). Trimming removed 2 bases from V and 2 bases from J, with 12 bases in between. The CDR3 runs to 15 residues. Looked up from germline, CDR1 is SGDLS and CDR2 is YYNGEE. CDR3 bases: TGTGCCAGCAGCGTTGGATCTAGCACCACAGATACGCAGTATTTT. This sequence encodes CASSVGSSTTDTQYF.

The chain uses TRBV6-6 and TRBJ2-1; D uncertain. V lost 0 bases to trimming and J lost 8 bases, with 14 bases between them. The CDR3 length is 15 residues. Germline CDR1 reads MNHNY; CDR2 reads SVGAGI (reference sequence). The CDR3 DNA is TGTGCCAGCAGTTACTCGATCGGTTCGTACGATGAGCAGTTCTTC. It translates to CASSYSIGSYDEQFF.

The chain has TRBV30 and TRBJ1-1; no firm D call. Trimming stripped 8 bases from V and 4 bases from J, with 20 bases between. Germline CDR1 GTSNPN, CDR2 SVGIG (reference sequence). This CDR3 has 14 amino acids. CDR3 loop: CARDFIRDGTEAFF. Written as DNA, the CDR3 is TGTGCCCGCGATTTTATTAGGGATGGCACTGAAGCTTTCTTT.

The chain couples TRBV5-4 to TRBJ2-5, with TRBD1 identical over 7 bases. The V segment lost 0 bases and the J segment 3 bases; nucleotides outside the gene matches: 5. The CDR3 loop spans 15 amino acids. Germline lookup yields CDR1 SGHNT and CDR2 YYREEE (reference sequence). In DNA form, the CDR3 reads TGTGCCAGCAGCTTGGCCGTGACAGGGAAAGAGACCCAGTACTTC. Translating gives CASSLAVTGKETQYF.

The J gene is TRBJ2-7, the V gene TRBV11-2, with D possibly being TRBD2 (6 bases). The CDR3 is made up of 15 amino acids. The V end lost 7 bases, the J end lost 2 bases, and 18 bases lay between the germline ends. Germline lookup yields CDR1 SGHAT and CDR2 FQNNGV. For the CDR3, the DNA is TGTGCCAGCAAATTCGATAGGGGACTCCCCTACGAGCAGTACTTC. Residues: CASKFDRGLPYEQYF.

CDR3 nucleotide sequence: TGCGCCAGCAGTCAACTTGTTCCGTCCGGATCCTATGGCTACACCTTC. It yields the protein CASSQLVPSGSYGYTF. This chain connects TRBV23-1 to TRBJ1-2, with D unresolved. TRBV23-1 falls under the ORF class, with uncertain function. Trimming cost V 2 bases and J 4 bases, with 17 bases left between them. The CDR3 is 16 amino acids.

The V and J genes are TRBV7-2 and TRBJ2-7; D gene uncertain. The length of the CDR3 is 13 residues. From germline, CDR1 is SGHTA and CDR2 FQGNSA. V lost 5 bases to trimming and J lost 3 bases, with 11 bases between them. The CDR3 region has the DNA TGTGCCAGCAGCCCCCGCCCGGACTACGAGCAGTACTTC. The encoded protein is CASSPRPDYEQYF.

Notes on this clone: This sample also contains other DNA sequences that code for the same CDR3. The chain recombines TRBV27 with TRBJ2-7; 9 bases fit TRBD1. CDR3 length: 14 amino acids. Germline assignment: CDR1 MNHEY and CDR2 SMNVEV (reference sequence). Germline trimming cut 3 bases from V and 6 bases from J; bases unmatched to any gene: 6. The CDR3, as DNA: TGTGCCAGCAGTTTCCGGGACAGGGTACTCGAGCAGTACTTC. This codes for CASSFRDRVLEQYF.

V and J are TRBV9 and TRBJ1-2; no definite D call. The CDR3 has 15 amino acids. Deletions cut 3 bases from V and 2 bases from J, with 14 bases between. Looked up from germline, CDR1 is SGDLS and CDR2 is YYNGEE. DNA for the CDR3: TGTGCCAGCAGCGGTGGGAACGGAGCAAACTATGGCTACACCTTC. Translating it yields CASSGGNGANYGYTF.

The chain employs TRBV7-8 and TRBJ1-1, with a weak D call TRBD1 (5 bases). The germline V gene encodes CDR1 SGHVS and CDR2 FQNEAQ. V was pared by 1 base and J by 4 bases, with 16 bases between. CDR3 length: 16 amino acids. The CDR3 nucleotides are TGTGCCAGCAGCTTAGGACTGGGGGTAGTAGGCACTGAAGCTTTCTTT. Residues: CASSLGLGVVGTEAFF. Using reference TRBV7-8 and TRBJ1-1 for the parts outside the CDR3, the full variable domain is GAGVSQSPRYKVAKRGQDVALRCDPISGHVSLFWYQQALGQGPEFLTYFQNEAQLDKSGLPSDRFFAERPEGSVSTLKIQRTQQEDSAVYLCASSLGLGVVGTEAFFGQGTRLTVV.

The sample holds one count of this clone. This same CDR3 is encoded by further DNA sequences in the sample. The chain links TRBV27 to TRBJ2-7, with unresolved D. CDR1 is MNHEY and CDR2 is SMNVEV in the germline V gene (reference sequence). This CDR3 is 11 amino acids long. The V gene lost 5 bases and the J gene lost 7 bases, with 9 bases spanning the gap. CDR3 in amino acids: CASSSTSEQYF. The DNA of the CDR3 is TGTGCCAGCAGTAGTACCAGTGAGCAGTACTTC.

Here the CDR3 reads CASSPYQETQYF. CDR3 nucleotides: TGTGCCAGCTCACCGTACCAAGAGACCCAGTACTTC. The V call is TRBV18, the J call TRBJ2-5; D call uncertain. From germline, CDR1 is KGHSH and CDR2 LQKENI. The CDR3 contains 12 residues. Trimming cost V 3 bases and J 0 bases, with 2 bases left between them.

The rearrangement joins TRBV29-1 to TRBJ2-7, with 7 positions matching TRBD1. V dropped 5 bases and J dropped 7; count of bases not matched to a gene: 11. CDR1 and CDR2 (germline): SQVTM, ANQGSEA. This CDR3 comprises 13 residues. The CDR3 reads CSVSPTGFSEQYF. CDR3 nucleotide sequence: TGCAGCGTTAGTCCGACAGGGTTTAGTGAGCAGTACTTC.

CDR3 amino acids: CASSMSGQGNGETQYF. For the CDR3, the DNA is TGTGCCAGTAGTATGTCGGGACAGGGAAACGGAGAGACCCAGTACTTC. The V gene is TRBV19, the J gene TRBJ2-5; 9 bases map to TRBD1. The CDR3 consists of 16 residues. Germline CDR1 is LNHDA and CDR2 is SQIVND (reference sequence). V lost 3 bases and J lost 4; bases outside the gene matches: 9.